Listed below are T cell receptor beta chains from one sample, sequenced in a study of cytomegalovirus exposure and HLA in healthy donors. Here immunoSEQ multiplex PCR was the method, and the copy in TCRdb shows in-frame clones only, minus some. This table has about 150,000 clones, 75% to 85% appearing once. The material sequenced was PBMCs. Receptors were obtained from a man aged 45-60 years in good health and CMV-seropositive. Each CDR3 is given with its conserved first and last residue. The D gene is left open where the match is weak. Size is omitted from some rows. Given values are once, few, many or a class for expanded clones.

J	length	V	size	D	DNA	CDR3
TRBJ2-1	13	TRBV6-1	.	.	TGTGCCAGCAGTGAAGCGCTTCGGCGGGAGCAGTTCTTC	CASSEALRREQFF
TRBJ2-7	16	TRBV18	few	.	TGTGCCAGCTCCAAGGCGGGCGAGCTGGCAGGCTACGAGCAGTACTTC	CASSKAGELAGYEQYF
TRBJ2-5	14	TRBV5-1	few	.	TGCGCCAGCAGCTTGGGGCTAGCGATCGAGACCCAGTACTTC	CASSLGLAIETQYF
TRBJ1-4	15	TRBV6-5	.	TRBD1	TGTGCCAGCAGTTCCGCCGGGACAGGGACCGAAAAACTGTTTTTT	CASSSAGTGTEKLFF
TRBJ2-1	11	TRBV28	.	.	TGTGCCAGCAGTTTTGCACGGGAGCAGTTCTTC	CASSFAREQFF
TRBJ2-7	11	TRBV20-1	.	.	TGCAGTGCTAGTGAGTACTACGAGCAGTACTTC	CSASEYYEQYF
TRBJ2-5	15	TRBV2	.	.	TGTGCCAGCAGTGAAGCGGGAGGGGGTCAAGAGACCCAGTACTTC	CASSEAGGGQETQYF
TRBJ2-6	17	TRBV7-2	.	.	TGTGCCAGCAGCTTAGGGGGCCTAAGCTCTGGGGCCAACGTCCTGACTTTC	CASSLGGLSSGANVLTF
TRBJ2-7	15	TRBV4-1	.	TRBD2	TGCGCCAGCAGCCAAGGCGCTAGCGGGACTTACGAGCAGTACTTC	CASSQGASGTYEQYF
TRBJ1-1	13	TRBV11-3	.	TRBD1	TGTGCCAGCAGCTTGAGACAGGGGGTAGAAGCTTTCTTT	CASSLRQGVEAFF
TRBJ2-7	14	TRBV28	.	TRBD1	TGTGCCAGCAGGGACAGGTTCGCCTCCTACGAGCAGTACTTC	CASRDRFASYEQYF
TRBJ2-7	15	TRBV6-5	.	.	TGTGCCAGCAGCTACAAACTGTCCGGGAACTACGAGCAGTACTTC	CASSYKLSGNYEQYF
TRBJ1-4	13	TRBV30	.	.	TGTGCCTGGAGTGTATCCGCTAATGAAAAACTGTTTTTT	CAWSVSANEKLFF
TRBJ2-1	16	TRBV27	.	.	TGTGCCAGCAGTCTCATATGGGAGGACTTGGCCAATGAGCAGTTCTTC	CASSLIWEDLANEQFF
TRBJ2-7	13	TRBV14	.	.	TGTGCCAGCTCCGTAGCGCCCACCTACGAGCAGTACTTC	CASSVAPTYEQYF
TRBJ2-7	21	TRBV7-3	.	TRBD1	TGTGCCAGCAGCTTAGGATCCCCTCAGGGGGCCTACGGTGCTCGCTCCTACGAGCAGTACTTC	CASSLGSPQGAYGARSYEQYF
TRBJ1-2	13	TRBV2	.	.	TGTGCCAGCAGTGAAGGCCAGATCTATGGCTACACCTTC	CASSEGQIYGYTF
TRBJ1-1	12	TRBV29-1	.	.	TGCAGCGTTGATGGGGGCTACACTGAAGCTTTCTTT	CSVDGGYTEAFF
TRBJ1-5	15	TRBV5-6	.	.	TGTGCCAGCAGCTTGGAAACACATCTCAATCAGCCCCAGCATTTT	CASSLETHLNQPQHF
TRBJ2-1	15	TRBV9	.	.	TGTGCCAGCAGCGTAGGCTCTAGGTCCTACAATGAGCAGTTCTTC	CASSVGSRSYNEQFF
TRBJ2-5	14	TRBV5-1	few	.	TGCGCCAGCAGCTTGGCCACTACTCAAGAGACCCAGTACTTC	CASSLATTQETQYF
TRBJ2-7	15	TRBV5-1	.	.	TGCGCCAGCAGCTTGCGACCGGAGGGTACCTACGAGCAGTACTTC	CASSLRPEGTYEQYF
TRBJ2-7	16	TRBV6-5	.	.	TGTGCCAGCAGTTCGCCTCCGGGACACGTCTCCTACGAGCAGTACTTC	CASSSPPGHVSYEQYF
TRBJ2-7	15	TRBV5-1	.	.	TGCGCCAGCAGCTTGGGGGAGACAATCTCCTACGAGCAGTACTTC	CASSLGETISYEQYF
TRBJ2-4	15	TRBV30	.	TRBD2	TGTGCCTGGAGTGTAGGAGCGGGAAGGGGAAACATTCAGTACTTC	CAWSVGAGRGNIQYF
TRBJ2-3	13	TRBV28	few	.	TGTGCCAGCAGTTTATCCCTCACAGATACGCAGTATTTT	CASSLSLTDTQYF
TRBJ2-5	15	TRBV2	few	TRBD2	TGTGCCAGCGGCGGACTAGCGGGAGTTTGGGAGACCCAGTACTTC	CASGGLAGVWETQYF
TRBJ1-5	15	TRBV5-8	few	.	TGTGCCAGCAGCTTCCAGGGTTATAGCAATCAGCCCCAGCATTTT	CASSFQGYSNQPQHF
TRBJ2-7	12	TRBV29-1	.	.	TGCAGCGTTGGAAATAGCGGCTACGAGCAGTACTTC	CSVGNSGYEQYF
TRBJ2-1	15	TRBV11-1	.	.	TGTGCCAGCTCGAGGGTCCAAAGCTCCTACAATGAGCAGTTCTTC	CASSRVQSSYNEQFF
TRBJ2-7	14	TRBV5-8	.	TRBD1	TGTGCCAGCAGCTTGCGGACAGGGTTCTACGAGCAGTACTTC	CASSLRTGFYEQYF
TRBJ1-1	13	TRBV10-3	.	.	TGTGCCATCAGTGAGAGAGGATGGTCTGAAGCTTTCTTT	CAISERGWSEAFF
TRBJ2-1	15	TRBV11-3	many	TRBD1	TGTGCCAGCAGCTTATCCCGGTCAGGGGGCGAGGAGCAGTTCTTC	CASSLSRSGGEEQFF
TRBJ2-1	14	TRBV5-1	.	.	TGCGCCAGCAGTCCTAACGGTTTATGGAATGAGCAGTTCTTC	CASSPNGLWNEQFF
TRBJ2-7	16	TRBV28	.	.	TGTGCCAGCCAATCAACTCTTCCGGGACACTACTACGAGCAGTACTTC	CASQSTLPGHYYEQYF
TRBJ2-7	15	TRBV15	.	.	TGTGCCACCAGCAGAGCCCTGACAGGTACCTACGAGCAGTACTTC	CATSRALTGTYEQYF
TRBJ1-1	16	TRBV25-1	.	TRBD1	TGTGCCAGCAGTGAATTGGGCCCCGCAGGGGGGACTGAAGCTTTCTTT	CASSELGPAGGTEAFF
TRBJ2-2	14	TRBV7-2	.	TRBD2	TGTGCCAGCAGCTTGGAGGGAGGGCCCGGGGAGCTGTTTTTT	CASSLEGGPGELFF
TRBJ2-7	14	TRBV4-2	.	TRBD1	TGTGCCAGCAGCCAACGCCGGGACAGGGCCGAGCAGTACTTC	CASSQRRDRAEQYF
TRBJ1-2	13	TRBV5-1	.	.	TGCGCCAGCAGCTTCCAGGGCTCAGACGGCTACACCTTC	CASSFQGSDGYTF
TRBJ2-3	14	TRBV5-6	few	TRBD2	TGTGCCAGCAGCACGGGAACCTTAGCGGGCACGCAGTATTTT	CASSTGTLAGTQYF
TRBJ2-1	17	TRBV4-1	.	TRBD2	TGCGCCAGCAGCCCCGGGGGACTAGCGGGAGTTACCAATGAGCAGTTCTTC	CASSPGGLAGVTNEQFF